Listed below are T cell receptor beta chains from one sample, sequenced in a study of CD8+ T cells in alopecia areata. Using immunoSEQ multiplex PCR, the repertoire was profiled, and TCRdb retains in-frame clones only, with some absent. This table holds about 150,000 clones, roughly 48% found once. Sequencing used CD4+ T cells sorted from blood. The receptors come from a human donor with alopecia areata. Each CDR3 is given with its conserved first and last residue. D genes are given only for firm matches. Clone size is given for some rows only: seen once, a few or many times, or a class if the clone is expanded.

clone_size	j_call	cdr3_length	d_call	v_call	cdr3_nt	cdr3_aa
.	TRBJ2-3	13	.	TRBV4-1	TGCGCCAGCAGCCAAGCAAACACAGATACGCAGTATTTT	CASSQANTDTQYF
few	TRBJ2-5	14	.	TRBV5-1	TGCGCCAGCAGCTTCACAGCAAACCAAGAGACCCAGTACTTC	CASSFTANQETQYF
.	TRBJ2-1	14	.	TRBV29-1	TGCAGCGTGGGCGCACGCGGCACCTACAATGAGCAGTTCTTC	CSVGARGTYNEQFF
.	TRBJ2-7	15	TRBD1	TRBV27	TGTGCCAGCAGTAAACAGGGGGCGCTTTCTCACGAGCAGTACTTC	CASSKQGALSHEQYF
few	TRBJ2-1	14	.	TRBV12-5	TGTGCTAGTGGTAAAAACCTCGGAGGCAATGAGCAGTTCTTC	CASGKNLGGNEQFF
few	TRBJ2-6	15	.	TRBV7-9	TGTGCCAGCAGACATACGACGGAGGGGGCCAACGTCCTGACTTTC	CASRHTTEGANVLTF
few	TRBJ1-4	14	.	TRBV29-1	TGCAGCGTCACGACCCGAGGAACTAATGAAAAACTGTTTTTT	CSVTTRGTNEKLFF
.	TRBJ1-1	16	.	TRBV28	TGTGCCAGCAGAATTATAGGTCGTACAGCAAACACTGAAGCTTTCTTT	CASRIIGRTANTEAFF
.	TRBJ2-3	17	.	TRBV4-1	TGCGCCAGCAGCCAAGTTGGGCGGGACCTCAACACAGATACGCAGTATTTT	CASSQVGRDLNTDTQYF
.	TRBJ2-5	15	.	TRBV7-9	TGTGCCAGCAGCATTTACCAGGGACGGCGAGAGACCCAGTACTTC	CASSIYQGRRETQYF
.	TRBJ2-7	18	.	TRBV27	TGTGCCAGCAGCCAACACGGCCGCAGGGCACTGCAGACCTACGAGCAGTACTTC	CASSQHGRRALQTYEQYF
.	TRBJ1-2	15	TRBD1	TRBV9	TGTGCCAGCACCGGACGAGGGACAGGGAGATACGGCTACACCTTC	CASTGRGTGRYGYTF
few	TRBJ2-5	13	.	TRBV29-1	TGCAGCGTTGAAAGACAGCCTCAAGAGACCCAGTACTTC	CSVERQPQETQYF
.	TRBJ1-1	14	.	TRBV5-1	TGCGCCAGCAGCCCAGGAACGCCGAACACTGAAGCTTTCTTT	CASSPGTPNTEAFF
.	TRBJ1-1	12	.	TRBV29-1	TGCAGCGTTGAAGGGGGGTTCACTGAAGCTTTCTTT	CSVEGGFTEAFF
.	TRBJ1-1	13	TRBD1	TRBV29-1	TGCAGCGGTAAACAGGGGGCGGCGGCTGAAGCTTTCTTT	CSGKQGAAAEAFF
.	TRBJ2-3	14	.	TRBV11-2	TGTGCCAGCAGCCGTGACCTGGTCGCCGATACGCAGTATTTT	CASSRDLVADTQYF
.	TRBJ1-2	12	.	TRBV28	TGTGCCAGCATGCCGGCGAACTATGGCTACACCTTC	CASMPANYGYTF
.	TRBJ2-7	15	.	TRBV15	TGTGCCACCAGCAGAGATCCGCAGGTCGTGTACGAGCAGTACTTC	CATSRDPQVVYEQYF
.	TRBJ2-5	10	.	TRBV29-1	TGCAGCGTTGGCGAAGAGACCCAGTACTTC	CSVGEETQYF
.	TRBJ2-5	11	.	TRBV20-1	TGCAGTGCTCCAGACCAAGAGACCCAGTACTTC	CSAPDQETQYF
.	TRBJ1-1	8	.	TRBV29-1	TGCAGCGTTGAAGGAGCTTTCTTT	CSVEGAFF
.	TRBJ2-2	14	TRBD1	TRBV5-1	TGCGCCAGCAGCTGGGACAGCAACACCGGGGAGCTGTTTTTT	CASSWDSNTGELFF
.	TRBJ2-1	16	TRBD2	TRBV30	TGTGCCTGGAGTGCCGGGACTAGCGGGAGGTACAATGAGCAGTTCTTC	CAWSAGTSGRYNEQFF
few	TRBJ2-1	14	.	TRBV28	TGTGCCAGCAGTACTCCAGGGATTAGATATGAGCAGTTCTTC	CASSTPGIRYEQFF
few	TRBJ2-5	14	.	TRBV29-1	TGCAGCGTGAGATTCAGGCTGTTACGAGAGACCCAGTACTTC	CSVRFRLLRETQYF
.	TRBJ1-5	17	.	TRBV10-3	TGTGCCATCAGTGAGTTACCTTCAGGAAGAGGGAATCAGCCCCAGCATTTT	CAISELPSGRGNQPQHF
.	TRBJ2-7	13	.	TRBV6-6	TGTGCCAGCAGTGTCGGGATCTGGTACGAGCAGTACTTC	CASSVGIWYEQYF
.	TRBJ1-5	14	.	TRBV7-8	TGTGCCAGCAGCTTGTCCGGTCCGAATCAGCCCCAGCATTTT	CASSLSGPNQPQHF
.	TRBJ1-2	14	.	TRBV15	TGTGCCACCAGCAGAATTACAGGTGCCGCTGGCTACACCTTC	CATSRITGAAGYTF
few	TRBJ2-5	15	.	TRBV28	TGTGCCAGCAGTTTCATGGGACCCAACCGGGAGACCCAGTACTTC	CASSFMGPNRETQYF
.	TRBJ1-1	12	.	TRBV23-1	TGCGCCAGCAGCCGTAAGAACACTGAAGCTTTCTTT	CASSRKNTEAFF
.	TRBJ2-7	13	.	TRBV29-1	TGCAGCGTCCAACCTGGGACAACTGGCGAGCAGTACTTC	CSVQPGTTGEQYF
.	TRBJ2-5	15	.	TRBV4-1	TGCGCCAGCAGCCAAGAGGAGGTTAGGGGAGAGACCCAGTACTTC	CASSQEEVRGETQYF
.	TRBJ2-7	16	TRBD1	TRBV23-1	TGCGCCAGCAGTCAACCCCCGGGACAGGGGCCCTACGAGCAGTACTTC	CASSQPPGQGPYEQYF
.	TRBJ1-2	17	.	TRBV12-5	TGTGCTAGTGGTTTGGTACCGGGTGTGTCCATTCTCTATGGCTACACCTTC	CASGLVPGVSILYGYTF
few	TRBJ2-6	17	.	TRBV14	TGTGCCAGCAGCCAAGATCTGGGGGTGGCTGGGGCCAACGTCCTGACTTTC	CASSQDLGVAGANVLTF
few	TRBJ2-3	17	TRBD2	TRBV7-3	TGTGCCAGCAGCCTCGTAGCGAGCGGGAGGGTGGAAGATACGCAGTATTTT	CASSLVASGRVEDTQYF
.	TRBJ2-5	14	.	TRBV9	TGTGCCAGCAGTCCACCGGGTTACCAAGAGACCCAGTACTTC	CASSPPGYQETQYF
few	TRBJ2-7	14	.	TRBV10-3	TGTGCCATCAGACCCACCCTGAACAAGTACGAGCAGTACTTC	CAIRPTLNKYEQYF
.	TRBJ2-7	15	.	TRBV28	TGTGCCAGCAGTCCTCGATGGGGGCCTAGGGACGAGCAGTACTTC	CASSPRWGPRDEQYF
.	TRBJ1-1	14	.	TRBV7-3	TGTGCCAGCAGCTCTGGCGGTGGGATCCGTGAAGCTTTCTTT	CASSSGGGIREAFF
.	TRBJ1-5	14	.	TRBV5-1	TGCGCCAGCAGCTTGGGAGGAGGCAATCAGCCCCAGCATTTT	CASSLGGGNQPQHF
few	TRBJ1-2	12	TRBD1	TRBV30	TGTGCCTGGATCGGGACAGGGTCTGGCTACACCTTC	CAWIGTGSGYTF
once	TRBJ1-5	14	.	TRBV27	TGTGCCAGCAGTTTTCAGGGCGGTTATCAGCCCCAGCATTTT	CASSFQGGYQPQHF
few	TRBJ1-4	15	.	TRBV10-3	TGTGCCATCAGTGAGTCTCGGGCCTCAGGGGAAAAACTGTTTTTT	CAISESRASGEKLFF
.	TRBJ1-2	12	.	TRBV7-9	TGTGCCAGCAGCCCGGCCGGGTCTCGGGGGGCCTTC	CASSPAGSRGAF
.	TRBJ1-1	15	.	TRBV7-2	TGTGCCAGCAGCTTAGCTGTACAGAGTGACACTGAAGCTTTCTTT	CASSLAVQSDTEAFF
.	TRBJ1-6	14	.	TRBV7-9	TGTGCCAGCAGCCCGATGTCAGATAATTCACCCCTCCACTTT	CASSPMSDNSPLHF
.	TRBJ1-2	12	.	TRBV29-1	TGCAGCGCAAATCACGGGGCGGGTGGCTACACCTTC	CSANHGAGGYTF
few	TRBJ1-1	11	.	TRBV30	TGTGCCTGGAGCGCTGTGCGTGAAGCTTTCTTT	CAWSAVREAFF